The clone carrying this TCR beta chain occurred a few times. This entry is derived from a study of Ad26.COV2.S vaccination and SARS-CoV-2 variants. About the study: As a participant in COV1001, the donor was in the Ad26.COV2.S trial arm.

The treatment: 15 to 20 received Ad26.COV2.S at low or high dose, single or two shots; about 5 received placebo; per-sample allocation not given. Day 63 following the first vaccine or placebo injection was when the samples were taken. Germline V lookup: CDR1 LGHDT, CDR2 YNNKEL (reference sequence). V was cut by 0 bases and J by 6 bases, with 3 bases left in between. The CDR3 covers 11 residues. TCRdb keeps only in-frame clones here, not all; method: immunoSEQ multiplex PCR. The sample contains approximately 420,000 clones, about nine tenths of which appear only once. The material sequenced was peripheral blood, taken in a trial of Ad26.COV2.S vaccine versus placebo. The chain joins TRBV3-1 (or the pseudogene TRBV3-2) to TRBJ2-7; no clear D gene. This TCR was recovered from a person aged 18-60 years who received the Ad26.COV2.S COVID-19 vaccine or a placebo. The CDR3 here is CASSQEGEQYF. CDR3 sequence (DNA): TGTGCCAGCAGCCAAGAAGGCGAGCAGTACTTC.